The 6 T cell receptor beta chains reported below all come from one sample, sequenced in a study of cytotoxic CD8 clonotypes in ibrutinib-treated CLL. Method: immunoSEQ multiplex PCR; TCRdb's copy keeps in-frame clones and lacks some. In the table there are some 310,000 clones, around four fifths of which are singletons. The source material was PBMCs, sampled before ibrutinib treatment. These TCRs come from a human donor with chronic lymphocytic leukemia.

This rearrangement joins TRBV7-9 to TRBJ2-1; perhaps TRBD2 as D (5 bases). This CDR3 region has 18 residues. From germline, CDR1 is SEHNR and CDR2 FQNEAQ (reference sequence). Trimming removed 1 base at V and 2 bases at J, with 18 bases between. CDR3 coding DNA: TGTGCCAGCAGCTTAGTAGGTCGGGCAGCGGACCCCTACAATGAGCAGTTCTTC. This gives the protein CASSLVGRAADPYNEQFF. The whole variable domain, remainder taken from reference TRBV7-9 and TRBJ2-1, is DTGVSQNPRHKITKRGQNVTFRCDPISEHNRLYWYRQTLGQGPEFLTYFQNEAQLEKSRLLSDRFSAERPKGSFSTLEIQRTEQGDSAMYLCASSLVGRAADPYNEQFFGPGTRLTVL.

The chain couples TRBV28 to TRBJ1-2; D unclear. Germline V gene sequence: CDR1 MDHEN, CDR2 SYDVKM. The CDR3 is made up of 14 amino acids. Trimming removed 4 bases at V and 4 bases at J, with 13 bases between. The DNA for the CDR3 is TGTGCCAGCAGTTCGTTGGGCGTTAGCTATGGCTACACCTTC. Protein: CASSSLGVSYGYTF.

The rearrangement uses TRBV29-1 and TRBJ1-2, with 10 bases aligning to TRBD1. Germline V lookup: CDR1 SQVTM, CDR2 ANQGSEA. The CDR3 sequence is 13 residues long. The V gene end was trimmed by 4 bases and the J gene end by 4 bases; junction bases not matched to a gene: 3. CDR3 protein: CSVGQGAGYGYTF. DNA for the CDR3: TGCAGCGTTGGACAGGGGGCCGGCTATGGCTACACCTTC.

Only one count was recorded for this clone. The V and J genes are TRBV11-2 and TRBJ2-7; 8 bases agree with TRBD2. V lost 6 bases and J lost 3; bases outside the gene matches: 10. CDR1 is SGHAT and CDR2 is FQNNGV in the germline V gene. The CDR3 runs 15 residues. The CDR3 nucleotides read TGTGCCAGCAGATCCCCGTGGCTAGCGGGCTACGAGCAGTACTTC. Its translation is CASRSPWLAGYEQYF.

This sequence joins TRBV18 and TRBJ2-3; unclear D gene. This CDR3 region has 13 residues. The germline CDR1 and CDR2 sequences are KGHSH and LQKENI. The germline V and J ends were trimmed by 3 bases and 4 bases, with 8 bases remaining between them. This chain's CDR3 is CASSPDRSDTQYF. CDR3 DNA: TGTGCCAGCTCACCGGACCGGTCAGATACGCAGTATTTT.

Concerning this clone itself: The same CDR3 is also encoded by other DNA sequences in this sample. The rearrangement links TRBV7-2 to TRBJ2-2; 9 nucleotides match TRBD1. CDR3 size: 15 residues. Germline-derived CDR1 and CDR2 are SGHTA and FQGNSA. The V segment lost 5 bases and the J segment 4 bases; nucleotides outside the gene matches: 5. CDR3 coding DNA: TGTGCCAGCAGCATGGACAGGGGTCGCACCGGGGAGCTGTTTTTT. The encoded protein is CASSMDRGRTGELFF.